This T cell receptor (beta chain) was sequenced for a study of T-cell memory formation after mild COVID-19. Study background: Clusters were largely donor specific.

TCRdb reprocessed the 5' RACE reads with MiXCR, giving one entry per CDR3 protein. In the table there are about 100,000 distinct CDR3 sequences, approximately 10% of which are singletons. The germline V and J ends were trimmed by 0 bases and 3 bases, with 11 bases remaining between them. Germline lookup yields CDR1 SGHRS and CDR2 YFSETQ. CDR3 size: 15 residues. The study, taken as a whole, reports: Whether second-wave clones peaking at day 37 were SARS-CoV-2 specific went unconfirmed. Clones shrinking from day 15 to 85 showed even CD4/CD8 mixes; later expanders tilted CD4+.

This clonotype was found many times. The antigen is not known. What was sequenced was PBMCs or a T cell subset sorted from them (not recorded which). The chain couples TRBV5-1 to TRBJ2-3, with D possibly matching TRBD2 (5 bases). This receptor was identified in a man aged 18 to 30 who had mild COVID-19 (a few samples of this study predate the infection). Cell type and time point are not known. This chain's CDR3 is CASSLGFAGTDTQYF. The CDR3 DNA reads TGCGCCAGCAGCTTGGGATTTGCGGGTACAGATACGCAGTATTTT.